The sequence of this TCR beta chain was determined in a study of regulatory T cells in long-lasting Graves disease. Investigators prepared the TCR beta libraries by applying iRepertoire HTBI primers and Arm-PCR of CDR3 regions. A single record per CDR3 protein comes from TCRdb applying MiXCR to the multiplex PCR reads. The data show some 600,000 distinct CDR3 sequences, around 15% seen once. Time point denoted: newly diagnosed GD, antithyroid drugs for less than 3 months. Preparation of the TCR library used RNA extracted from PBMCs. Germline CDR1 and CDR2: DFQATT and SNEGSKA (reference sequence). The CDR3 length is 14 residues. V was pared by 6 bases and J by 1 base, with 5 bases of the junction left unmatched. These records were also assigned to another study, of T cells in Graves' hyperthyroidism and ophthalmopathy.

The receptor comes from a man younger than 35 with Graves disease. The V gene is TRBV20-1, the J gene TRBJ2-7; TRBD2 matches 11 bases. Specimen: peripheral blood mononuclear cells (PBMCs), collected at new diagnosis, from a patient treated with antithyroid drugs. The CDR3 here is CSAFRLAGSYEQYF. The DNA of the CDR3 is TGCAGTGCATTCCGACTAGCGGGATCCTACGAGCAGTACTTC.